This T cell receptor (beta chain) was obtained from a study of blood T cell repertoires in COVID-19. Looking at the study overall: T cells, B-cell-depleted T cells, or PBMCs provided the cDNA or gDNA that served as material.

TCRdb's table, derived via immunoSEQ multiplex PCR, lists solely in-frame clones and lacks some. The sample lists 150,000 to 200,000 clones, roughly four fifths occurring once. Input material: peripheral blood. The receptor was isolated from a human donor in a cohort sampled during active COVID-19.

CDR3 bases: TGTGCCAGCAGAGTAGCGGGACCCGGGGATACGCAGTATTTT. Translation gives CASRVAGPGDTQYF. The chain employs TRBV6-4 and TRBJ2-3, with 8 bases identical to TRBD2. The J segment lost 6 bases and the V segment lost 6 bases, leaving 8 bases of the junction unmatched. This CDR3 spans 14 amino acids. CDR1 and CDR2 (germline): MRHNA, SNTAGT.